The 26 T cell receptor beta chains reported below all come from one sample, sequenced in a study of blood T cell repertoires in COVID-19 (dated by TCRdb to 2020 to 2021). Library preparation used the immunoSEQ multiplex PCR assay. This immuneACCESS table, as held by TCRdb, lists in-frame sequences with V and J called but not all clones. Of the missing ones, under half trace to an unresolved V gene in checked studies; the others have no known cause. The sample table holds roughly 280,000 clones, of which roughly 86% were seen once. Of the sample, around 9% falls within the top ten clones. Material for sequencing was peripheral blood. These receptors all come from a man between 40 and 49 years old with active or convalescent COVID-19.

This chain connects TRBV9 to TRBJ1-1, with D possibly being TRBD1 (5 bases). Germline CDR1 and CDR2: SGDLS and YYNGEE. The length of the CDR3 is 14 residues. The V end lost 2 bases, the J end lost 1 base, and 9 bases lay between the germline ends. The CDR3 protein is CASSVRTRNTEAFF. The CDR3 DNA follows: TGTGCCAGCAGCGTCCGGACAAGGAACACTGAAGCTTTCTTT.

CDR3 loop: CASSPPASGGSETQYF. In DNA, the CDR3 is TGTGCCAGCAGTCCCCCGGCTAGCGGGGGATCAGAGACCCAGTACTTC. V gene TRBV27 combines with J gene TRBJ2-5; 10 bases map to TRBD2. The germline gives CDR1 MNHEY, CDR2 SMNVEV (reference sequence). CDR3 length equals 16 residues. V shed 5 bases and J 4 bases; nucleotides not matched to a gene: 10.

The chain joins TRBV6-5 to TRBJ2-2, with TRBD1 matching over 9 bases. Germline V CDR1 and CDR2: MNHEY, SVGAGI. The V and J ends lost 6 bases and 1 base, in that order; junction bases with no gene match: 3. The CDR3 is 15 residues long. The CDR3 bases are TGTGCCAGCAGGATGGACAGGGGGAACACCGGGGAGCTGTTTTTT. It yields the protein CASRMDRGNTGELFF.

The chain recombines TRBV7-2 with TRBJ1-5; perhaps TRBD1 as D (6 bases). The CDR3 runs to 17 residues. Trimming pared 3 bases from V and 0 bases from J, leaving 15 bases between. Germline CDR1 reads SGHTA; CDR2 reads FQGNSA. The chain's CDR3 is CASSFRGGYGSNQPQHF. The CDR3 DNA reads as TGTGCCAGCAGCTTCAGGGGTGGGTATGGTAGCAATCAGCCCCAGCATTTT. Drawing the rest from reference TRBV7-2 and TRBJ1-5, the complete variable domain is GAGVSQSPSNKVTEKGKDVELRCDPISGHTALYWYRQSLGQGLEFLIYFQGNSAPDKSGLPSDRFSAERTGGSVSTLTIQRTQQEDSAVYLCASSFRGGYGSNQPQHFGDGTRLSIL.

The rearrangement joins TRBV11-2 to TRBJ2-1; 11 positions agree with TRBD2. The CDR3 length is 15 residues. The germline gives CDR1 SGHAT, CDR2 FQNNGV. With V trimmed by 5 bases and J by 7 bases, 7 bases remained unmatched. The CDR3 reads CASSLSGGASNEQFF. The CDR3 nucleotides read TGTGCCAGCAGCCTTAGCGGGGGGGCGAGTAATGAGCAGTTCTTC. Together with reference TRBV11-2 and TRBJ2-1, the CDR3 gives the full variable domain: EAGVAQSPRYKIIEKRQSVAFWCNPISGHATLYWYQQILGQGPKLLIQFQNNGVVDDSQLPKDRFSAERLKGVDSTLKIQPAKLEDSAVYLCASSLSGGASNEQFFGPGTRLTVL.

V and J are TRBV6-5 and TRBJ2-3, with a tentative D call TRBD1 (6 bases). V gave up 4 bases and J gave up 6 bases, with 11 bases separating them. CDR1 is MNHEY, CDR2 SVGAGI, per germline. This CDR3 comprises 13 residues. The CDR3 is CASSSTGSDTQYF. The CDR3 bases are TGTGCCAGCAGTTCAACAGGGTCGGATACGCAGTATTTT.

The CDR3 region has the DNA TGTGCCAGCAGCAGTGGAGTATGGGAAGAGACCCAGTACTTC. Translated: CASSSGVWEETQYF. The chain couples TRBV5-6 to TRBJ2-5; D not resolved. V gave up 4 bases and J gave up 3 bases, with 13 bases separating them. The germline CDR1 and CDR2 sequences are SGHDT and YYEEEE. The CDR3 loop spans 14 amino acids. The whole variable domain, remainder taken from reference TRBV5-6 and TRBJ2-5, is DAGVTQSPTHLIKTRGQQVTLRCSPKSGHDTVSWYQQALGQGPQFIFQYYEEEERQRGNFPDRFSGHQFPNYSSELNVNALLLGDSALYLCASSSGVWEETQYFGPGTRLLVL.

The V call is TRBV6-2 or TRBV6-3, the J call TRBJ1-5; D ambiguous. The CDR3 has 15 residues. Germline lookup yields CDR1 MNHEY and CDR2 SVGEGT. Between the trimmed V and J ends, which lost 5 bases and 2 bases, there was a span of 13 bases. The CDR3 reads CASSRVDGGNQPQHF. In DNA, the CDR3 is TGTGCCAGCAGTCGAGTCGACGGGGGCAATCAGCCCCAGCATTTT.

The chain combines TRBV2 with TRBJ1-2; D unresolved. Per the germline V gene, CDR1 is SNHLY and CDR2 is FYNNEI. This CDR3 has 14 residues. V was cut by 8 bases and J by 3 bases, with 16 bases left in between. The CDR3 nucleotides read TGTGCCAGCTCCACCCGGGGAGGTCACTATGGCTACACCTTC. As protein: CASSTRGGHYGYTF.

CDR3 protein: CASSPDRDSHYGYTF. In DNA form, the CDR3 reads TGTGCCAGCTCACCGGACAGGGACTCTCACTATGGCTACACCTTC. The genes are TRBV18 and TRBJ1-2; 8 positions match TRBD1. Germline V gives CDR1 KGHSH, CDR2 LQKENI. There are 15 residues in the CDR3. V trimming: 3 bases; J trimming: 3 bases; junction bases outside the gene matches: 6.

The rearrangement joins TRBV5-1 to TRBJ2-1, with a possible D match to TRBD2 (5 bases). Trimming pared 2 bases from V and 9 bases from J, leaving 15 bases between. Germline V gene lookup returns CDR1 SGHRS and CDR2 YFSETQ. The CDR3 has 14 amino acids. The CDR3 protein is CASSFERAGSEQFF. The CDR3 DNA reads as TGCGCCAGCAGCTTCGAAAGGGCGGGCAGTGAGCAGTTCTTC. The variable domain in full, with the rest retrieved from reference TRBV5-1 and TRBJ2-1, is KAGVTQTPRYLIKTRGQQVTLSCSPISGHRSVSWYQQTPGQGLQFLFEYFSETQRNKGNFPGRFSGRQFSNSRSEMNVSTLELGDSALYLCASSFERAGSEQFFGPGTRLTVL.

The rearrangement uses TRBV7-9 and TRBJ2-7; 10 nucleotides agree with TRBD2. V lost 7 bases and J lost 3; bases outside the gene matches: 12. The CDR3 covers 16 residues. Germline V gene sequence: CDR1 SEHNR, CDR2 FQNEAQ (reference sequence). Here the CDR3 DNA reads TGTGCCAGCACAGCGGGAGGGCCCTTACCCCTCTACGAGCAGTACTTC. This codes for CASTAGGPLPLYEQYF.

This chain links TRBV18 with TRBJ1-4; D is ambiguous. Germline lookup yields CDR1 KGHSH and CDR2 LQKENI. Trimming removed 3 bases at V and 0 bases at J, with 5 bases between. CDR3 size: 14 residues. DNA of the CDR3: TGTGCCAGCTCACCCGGAGCAACTAATGAAAAACTGTTTTTT. The encoded protein is CASSPGATNEKLFF.

Comments on this clone: The identical CDR3 is also encoded by other nucleotide sequences in the sample. This rearrangement joins TRBV4-1 to TRBJ1-5; 8 nucleotides align to TRBD1. Germline CDR1 and CDR2: MGHRA and YSYEKL. V trimming: 5 bases; J trimming: 4 bases; junction bases outside the gene matches: 1. The CDR3 is made up of 13 amino acids. The CDR3 bases are TGCGCCAGCAGCACAGGGGGAAATCAGCCCCAGCATTTT. It is translated as CASSTGGNQPQHF.

This sequence joins TRBV27 and TRBJ1-2, with D perhaps matching TRBD1 (5 bases). The ends were cut back, 1 base at V and 5 bases at J, with 11 bases in the middle. Germline CDR1 and CDR2: MNHEY and SMNVEV (reference sequence). CDR3 size: 14 residues. Here the CDR3 reads CASSLFQGFYGYTF. Written as DNA, the CDR3 is TGTGCCAGCAGTTTATTTCAGGGTTTTTATGGCTACACCTTC.

The chain has TRBV5-1 and TRBJ1-1; TRBD1 matches 8 bases. The junction had 9 bases not matched to a gene; V was cut back by 2 bases and J by 6 bases. CDR3 size: 15 residues. Germline values: CDR1 SGHRS, CDR2 YFSETQ. The CDR3 DNA is TGCGCCAGCAGCTTCCAGGGGGCGGCTGCCGCTGAAGCTTTCTTT. Residues: CASSFQGAAAAEAFF.

This rearrangement joins TRBV6-5 to TRBJ2-5; no definite D call. Germline V gene data show CDR1 as MNHEY and CDR2 as SVGAGI. Trimming removed 7 bases at V and 5 bases at J, with 8 bases between. This CDR3 comprises 11 residues. The CDR3 bases are TGTGCCAGCATGACTGGTGAGACCCAGTACTTC. Its protein product is CASMTGETQYF.

The chain carries TRBV19 and TRBJ2-5, with unresolved D. The germline CDR1 and CDR2 sequences are LNHDA and SQIVND (reference sequence). The CDR3 runs to 14 residues. Between the trimmed V and J ends, which lost 3 bases and 5 bases, there was a span of 13 bases. The CDR3 bases are TGTGCCAGTAGTATTGGCACCCTAGGCGAGACCCAGTACTTC. Its protein product is CASSIGTLGETQYF.

The gene calls are TRBV5-4 and TRBJ2-7; a possible D gene is TRBD1 (6 bases). Trimming stripped 0 bases from V and 0 bases from J, with 7 bases between. The CDR3 spans 14 residues. CDR1 and CDR2 from the germline V gene are SGHNT and YYREEE (reference sequence). CDR3 region: CASSLEGVSYEQYF. The DNA of the CDR3 is TGTGCCAGCAGCTTGGAGGGGGTCTCCTACGAGCAGTACTTC.

This clone showed up just once. The chain recombines TRBV2 with TRBJ2-6, with TRBD2 matching over 10 bases. V was clipped by 7 bases and J by 1 base; unmatched bases: 10. The CDR3 loop spans 18 amino acids. CDR1 and CDR2 (germline): SNHLY, FYNNEI. The CDR3 sequence is CASIQAGGPGSGANVLTF. CDR3 nucleotides: TGTGCCAGCATCCAAGCGGGAGGGCCGGGATCTGGGGCCAACGTCCTGACTTTC.

This chain links TRBV30 with TRBJ2-7; TRBD2 agrees at 11 bases. V shed 5 bases and J 5 bases; nucleotides not matched to a gene: 17. Germline V CDR1 and CDR2: GTSNPN, SVGIG (reference sequence). The CDR3 extends over 17 amino acids. CDR3 sequence: CAWYGQIKTSGTNEQYF. As DNA, the CDR3 is TGTGCCTGGTACGGACAGATAAAGACTAGCGGGACTAACGAGCAGTACTTC.

V usage is TRBV5-5 and J usage is TRBJ1-1; D may be TRBD1 (6 bases). Germline CDR1 SGHKS, CDR2 YYEKEE (reference sequence). Trimming pared 5 bases from V and 7 bases from J, leaving 12 bases between. The CDR3 consists of 12 residues. In nucleotides, the CDR3 is TGTGCCAGCAGTCTGAGGGGGGGTGAAGCTTTCTTT. Translated, it gives CASSLRGGEAFF.

J is TRBJ2-2 and V is TRBV6-5; 8 bases agree with TRBD2. Germline V CDR1 and CDR2: MNHEY, SVGAGI. V lost 6 bases, J lost 7 bases, and 7 bases stayed unmatched. The CDR3 spans 14 residues. CDR3: CASSQAGVGGELFF. For the CDR3, the DNA is TGTGCCAGCAGCCAAGCGGGAGTGGGCGGGGAGCTGTTTTTT.

CDR3 bases: TGTGCCAGCAGCTTAGTTATAGGGGATAGTCAGCCCCAGCATTTT. This sequence encodes CASSLVIGDSQPQHF. This chain links TRBV7-2 with TRBJ1-5; weak D call: TRBD1 (5 bases). Germline V gives CDR1 SGHTA, CDR2 FQGNSA. There are 15 residues in the CDR3. V lost 1 base to trimming and J lost 6 bases, with 13 bases between them.

This clone has only a few counts. This rearrangement joins TRBV6-1 to TRBJ1-5; D gene uncertain. The germline V gene has CDR1 MNHNS and CDR2 SASEGT. The V end was cut by 1 base, the J end by 7 bases, with 8 bases between. CDR3 length: 13 residues. CDR3 bases: TGTGCCAGCAGTGAAGTCCCCGGGCAGCCCCAGCATTTT. Protein sequence: CASSEVPGQPQHF.

The chain joins TRBV30 to TRBJ1-4; D may be TRBD1 (5 bases). This CDR3 comprises 14 residues. Trimming stripped 3 bases from V and 7 bases from J, with 15 bases between. Germline V CDR1 and CDR2: GTSNPN, SVGIG (reference sequence). DNA of the CDR3: TGTGCCTGGAGGTCGGGGGGGGTTGCTGAAAAACTGTTTTTT. Amino acid sequence: CAWRSGGVAEKLFF.